Presented here are 2 T cell receptor beta chains from one specimen sequenced in a study of human T cells and chemical hapten exposure. TCRdb re-derived calls from the RACE reads in MiXCR, one entry per CDR3 protein. The profile shows 150,000 to 200,000 distinct CDR3 sequences, around 13% of them singletons. This sample's time point: patch test 1, 2 weeks after DPC sensitization. Treatment denoted: therapeutic diphenylcyclopropenone sensitization with weekly scalp DPC. Sample: whole blood, taken in connection with sensitization to the hapten diphenylcyclopropenone (DPC). All receptors come from a woman aged 30 to 39 with alopecia areata. Some clones in this sample may be carry-over from other donors' samples.

In the case of this clonotype: One end of the junction fails to match germline, which may point to a read error. The rearrangement uses TRBV20-1 and TRBJ1-1, with D perhaps TRBD1 (5 bases). The CDR3 has 15 amino acids. Germline V CDR1 and CDR2: DFQATT, SNEGSKA (reference sequence). The CDR3 here is CSARDDTGVNTESFF. The CDR3 nucleotides are TGCAGTGCTAGAGATGACACAGGCGTGAACACTGAATCTTTCTTT.

There are a few counts of this clonotype. CDR3 region: CASSPGRRTAEAFF. CDR3 nucleotide sequence: TGTGCCAGCTCACCCGGACGGCGTACGGCTGAAGCTTTCTTT. The chain uses TRBV7-9 and TRBJ1-1; D is undetermined. Germline CDR1 reads SEHNR; CDR2 reads FQNEAQ (reference sequence). V dropped 8 bases and J dropped 6 bases, with 19 bases sitting between them. This CDR3 is 14 amino acids long.